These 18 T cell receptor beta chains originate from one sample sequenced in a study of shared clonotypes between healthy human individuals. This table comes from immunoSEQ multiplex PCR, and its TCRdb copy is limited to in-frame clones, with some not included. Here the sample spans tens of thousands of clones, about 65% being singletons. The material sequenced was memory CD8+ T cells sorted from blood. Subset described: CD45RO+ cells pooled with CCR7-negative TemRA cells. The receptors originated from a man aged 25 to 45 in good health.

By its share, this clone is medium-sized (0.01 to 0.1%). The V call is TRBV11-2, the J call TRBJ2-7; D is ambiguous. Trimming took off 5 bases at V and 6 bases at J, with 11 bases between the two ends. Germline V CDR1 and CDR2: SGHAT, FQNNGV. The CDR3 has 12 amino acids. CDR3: CASSRLLVEQYF. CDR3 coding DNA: TGTGCCAGCAGCCGACTTCTTGTCGAGCAGTACTTC.

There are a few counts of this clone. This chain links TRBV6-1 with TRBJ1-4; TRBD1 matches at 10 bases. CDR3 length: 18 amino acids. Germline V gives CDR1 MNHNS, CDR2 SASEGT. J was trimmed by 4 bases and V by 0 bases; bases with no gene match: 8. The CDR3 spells CASSEAVTGGLINEKLFF. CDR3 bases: TGTGCCAGCAGTGAAGCAGTGACAGGGGGCCTCATTAATGAAAAACTGTTTTTT.

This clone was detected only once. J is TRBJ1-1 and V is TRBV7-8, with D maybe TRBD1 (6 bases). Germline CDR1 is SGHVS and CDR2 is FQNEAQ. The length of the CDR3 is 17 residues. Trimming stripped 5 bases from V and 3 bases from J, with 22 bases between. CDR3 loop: CASSPESLGQKYTEAFF. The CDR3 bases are TGTGCCAGCAGCCCGGAGTCTTTGGGACAAAAATACACTGAAGCTTTCTTT.

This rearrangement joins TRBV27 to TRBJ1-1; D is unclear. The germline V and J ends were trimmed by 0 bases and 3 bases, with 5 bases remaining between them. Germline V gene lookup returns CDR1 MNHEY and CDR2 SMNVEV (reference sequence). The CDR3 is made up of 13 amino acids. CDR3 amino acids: CASSLSRYTEAFF. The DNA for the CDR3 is TGTGCCAGCAGTTTATCGAGGTACACTGAAGCTTTCTTT.

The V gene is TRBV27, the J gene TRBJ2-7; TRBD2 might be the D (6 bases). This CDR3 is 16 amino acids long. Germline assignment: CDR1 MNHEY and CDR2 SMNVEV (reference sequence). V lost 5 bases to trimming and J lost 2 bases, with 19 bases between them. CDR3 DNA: TGTGCCAGCAGTATACTAGCCTCCGAAGGGCCCTACGAGCAGTACTTC. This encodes CASSILASEGPYEQYF.

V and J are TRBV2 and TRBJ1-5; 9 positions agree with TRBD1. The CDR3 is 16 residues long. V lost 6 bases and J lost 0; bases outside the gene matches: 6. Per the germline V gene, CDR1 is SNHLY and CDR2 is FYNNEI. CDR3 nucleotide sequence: TGTGCCAGCAGGGACACAGGGGGCTATAGCAATCAGCCCCAGCATTTT. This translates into CASRDTGGYSNQPQHF.

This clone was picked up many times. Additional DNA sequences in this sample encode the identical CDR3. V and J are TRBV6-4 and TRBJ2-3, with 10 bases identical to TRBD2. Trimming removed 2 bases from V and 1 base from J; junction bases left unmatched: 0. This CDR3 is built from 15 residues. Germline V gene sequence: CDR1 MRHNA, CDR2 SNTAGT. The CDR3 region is CASSDGTSGTDTQYF. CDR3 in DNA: TGTGCCAGCAGTGACGGGACTAGCGGCACAGATACGCAGTATTTT.

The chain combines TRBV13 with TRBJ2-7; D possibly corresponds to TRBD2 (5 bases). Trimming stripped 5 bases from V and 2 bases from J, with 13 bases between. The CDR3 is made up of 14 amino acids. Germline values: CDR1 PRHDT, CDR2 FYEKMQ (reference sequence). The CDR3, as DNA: TGTGCCAGCAGCCGGAGGACTGGAACCTACGAGCAGTACTTC. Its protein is CASSRRTGTYEQYF.

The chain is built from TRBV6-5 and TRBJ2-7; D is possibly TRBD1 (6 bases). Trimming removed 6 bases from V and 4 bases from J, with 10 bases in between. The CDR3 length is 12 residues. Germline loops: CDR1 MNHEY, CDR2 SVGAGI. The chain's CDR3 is CASRKTGYEQYF. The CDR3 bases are TGTGCCAGCAGGAAAACAGGGTACGAGCAGTACTTC.

The CDR3 region has the DNA TGTGCCATCAGTGAGTGGGGGGTGAGGGGGCCTAGCTCCTACAATGAGCAGTTCTTC. The encoded protein is CAISEWGVRGPSSYNEQFF. This chain connects TRBV10-3 to TRBJ2-1; tentative D call: TRBD1 (7 bases). Germline V gene sequence: CDR1 ENHRY, CDR2 SYGVKD. The CDR3 loop spans 19 amino acids. V lost 1 base and J 0 bases, leaving 19 bases between the germline ends.

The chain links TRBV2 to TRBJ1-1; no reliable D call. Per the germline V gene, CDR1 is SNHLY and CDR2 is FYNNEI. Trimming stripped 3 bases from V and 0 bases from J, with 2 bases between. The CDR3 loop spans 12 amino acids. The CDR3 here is CASSEVNTEAFF. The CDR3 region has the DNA TGTGCCAGCAGTGAGGTGAACACTGAAGCTTTCTTT.

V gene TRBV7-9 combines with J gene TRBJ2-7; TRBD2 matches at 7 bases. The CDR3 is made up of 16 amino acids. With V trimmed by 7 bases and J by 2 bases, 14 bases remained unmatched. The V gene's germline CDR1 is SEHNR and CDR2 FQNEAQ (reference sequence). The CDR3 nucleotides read TGTGCCAGCAACCACTATACTAGCGCGTTACCCTACGAGCAGTACTTC. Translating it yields CASNHYTSALPYEQYF.

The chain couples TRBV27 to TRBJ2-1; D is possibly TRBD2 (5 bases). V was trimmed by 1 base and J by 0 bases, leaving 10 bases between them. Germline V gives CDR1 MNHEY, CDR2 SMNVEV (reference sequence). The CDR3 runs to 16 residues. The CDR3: CASSLFPGSSYNEQFF. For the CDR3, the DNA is TGTGCCAGCAGTTTATTCCCGGGGAGCTCCTACAATGAGCAGTTCTTC.

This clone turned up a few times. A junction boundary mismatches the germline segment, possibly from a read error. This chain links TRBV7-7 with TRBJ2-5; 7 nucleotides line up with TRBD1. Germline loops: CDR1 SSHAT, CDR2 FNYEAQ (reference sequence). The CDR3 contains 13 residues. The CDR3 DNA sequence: TGTGCTAGCAGCTTAGGGGGCGGAGAGACCCAGTACTTC. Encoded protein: CASSLGGGETQYF.

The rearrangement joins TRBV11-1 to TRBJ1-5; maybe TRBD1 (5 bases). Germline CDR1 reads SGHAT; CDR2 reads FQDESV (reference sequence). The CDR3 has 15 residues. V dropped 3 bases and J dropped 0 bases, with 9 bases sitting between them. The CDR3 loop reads CASSLGDSSNQPQHF. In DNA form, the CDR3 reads TGTGCCAGCAGCTTGGGAGACAGTAGCAATCAGCCCCAGCATTTT.

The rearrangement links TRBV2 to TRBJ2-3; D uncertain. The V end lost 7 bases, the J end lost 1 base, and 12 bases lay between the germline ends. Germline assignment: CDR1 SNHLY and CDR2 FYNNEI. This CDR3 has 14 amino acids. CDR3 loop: CASKSVAGTDTQYF. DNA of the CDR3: TGTGCCAGCAAAAGCGTAGCTGGCACAGATACGCAGTATTTT. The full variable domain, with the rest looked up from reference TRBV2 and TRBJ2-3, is EPEVTQTPSHQVTQMGQEVILRCVPISNHLYFYWYRQILGQKVEFLVSFYNNEISEKSEIFDDQFSVERPDGSNFTLKIRSTKLEDSAMYFCASKSVAGTDTQYFGPGTRLTVL.

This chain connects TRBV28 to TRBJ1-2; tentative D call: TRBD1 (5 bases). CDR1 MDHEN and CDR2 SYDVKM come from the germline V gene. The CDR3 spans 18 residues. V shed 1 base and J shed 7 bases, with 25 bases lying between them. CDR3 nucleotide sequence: TGTGCCAGCAGTTTATCACCGGAGTGGGGGATCTTGAGTCGTGGCTACACCTTC. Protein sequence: CASSLSPEWGILSRGYTF.

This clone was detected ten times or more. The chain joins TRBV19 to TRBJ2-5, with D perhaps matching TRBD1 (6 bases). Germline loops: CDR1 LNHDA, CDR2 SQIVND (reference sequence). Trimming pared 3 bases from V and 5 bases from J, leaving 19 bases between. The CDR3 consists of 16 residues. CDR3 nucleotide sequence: TGTGCCAGTAGTATGTGGGGGCTAGCACGAGGGGAGACCCAGTACTTC. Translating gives CASSMWGLARGETQYF.